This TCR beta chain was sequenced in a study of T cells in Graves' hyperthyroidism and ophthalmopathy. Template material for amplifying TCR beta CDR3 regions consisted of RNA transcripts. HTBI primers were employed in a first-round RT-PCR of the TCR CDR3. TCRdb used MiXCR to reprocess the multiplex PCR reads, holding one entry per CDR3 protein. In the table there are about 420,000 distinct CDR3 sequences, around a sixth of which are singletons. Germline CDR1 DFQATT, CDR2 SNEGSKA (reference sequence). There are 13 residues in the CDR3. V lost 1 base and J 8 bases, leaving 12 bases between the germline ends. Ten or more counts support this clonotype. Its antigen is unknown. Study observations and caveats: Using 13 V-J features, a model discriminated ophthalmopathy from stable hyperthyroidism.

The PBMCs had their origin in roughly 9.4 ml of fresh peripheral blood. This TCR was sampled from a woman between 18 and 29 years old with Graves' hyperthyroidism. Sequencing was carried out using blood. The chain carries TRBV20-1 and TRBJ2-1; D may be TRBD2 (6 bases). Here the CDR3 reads CSARGGTPYEQFF. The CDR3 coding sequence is TGCAGTGCTAGAGGTGGGACTCCCTATGAGCAGTTCTTC.